These T cell receptor beta chains were read from a single sample in a study of blood T cell repertoires in COVID-19. The repertoire was sequenced with immunoSEQ multiplex PCR; TCRdb's copy has only in-frame clones and lacks some. The sample has 250,000 or so clones, less than 85% seen once. Sequencing used PBMCs or T cells enriched from blood (not recorded which). These receptors all come from a man in his sixties who had recovered from COVID-19. CDR3s include the opening cysteine and the closing phenylalanine or tryptophan. The order of the fields is D gene, V gene, J gene, CDR3 protein. A D gene is named only where the DNA matches it firmly.

d_gene: TRBD1
v_gene: TRBV4-2
j_gene: TRBJ2-7
CDR3aa: CASSQHATGDPYEQYF

d_gene: TRBD1
v_gene: TRBV27
j_gene: TRBJ1-4
CDR3aa: CASSSTGQGDEKLFF

d_gene: TRBD1
v_gene: TRBV7-3
j_gene: TRBJ2-2
CDR3aa: CASSPLGTGYTGELFF

d_gene: NA
v_gene: TRBV12-5
j_gene: TRBJ2-1
CDR3aa: CASGPGGNYNEQFF

d_gene: NA
v_gene: TRBV18
j_gene: TRBJ2-1
CDR3aa: CASSQDREIYNEQFF

d_gene: TRBD2
v_gene: TRBV27
j_gene: TRBJ2-7
CDR3aa: CASSPIAGVPREQYF

d_gene: NA
v_gene: TRBV7-9
j_gene: TRBJ1-1
CDR3aa: CASSFEQNTEAFF

d_gene: NA
v_gene: TRBV4-3
j_gene: TRBJ1-6
CDR3aa: CASSQVYYPNSPLHF

d_gene: NA
v_gene: TRBV5-1
j_gene: TRBJ2-7
CDR3aa: CASSLTGLEEQYF

d_gene: TRBD1
v_gene: TRBV4-3
j_gene: TRBJ1-2
CDR3aa: CASRQTGGYGYTF

d_gene: NA
v_gene: TRBV19
j_gene: TRBJ2-1
CDR3aa: CASSMKRAGGDEQFF

d_gene: TRBD1
v_gene: TRBV6-5
j_gene: TRBJ1-4
CDR3aa: CASSRDSGRRKLFF

d_gene: NA
v_gene: TRBV2
j_gene: TRBJ2-7
CDR3aa: CASSVNSYEQYF

d_gene: NA
v_gene: TRBV19
j_gene: TRBJ1-2
CDR3aa: CASSISGLLYGYTF

d_gene: TRBD1
v_gene: TRBV2
j_gene: TRBJ1-1
CDR3aa: CASSGQGYTEAFF

d_gene: TRBD1
v_gene: TRBV6-5
j_gene: TRBJ2-5
CDR3aa: CASSYDRDLVQETQYF

d_gene: TRBD1
v_gene: TRBV27
j_gene: TRBJ2-6
CDR3aa: CASSLDRVSTGANVLTF

d_gene: NA
v_gene: TRBV19
j_gene: TRBJ1-2
CDR3aa: CASNKQGSGYTF

d_gene: TRBD1
v_gene: TRBV7-9
j_gene: TRBJ1-3
CDR3aa: CASSAGQGLGNTIYF

d_gene: TRBD1
v_gene: TRBV6-5
j_gene: TRBJ1-4
CDR3aa: CASKGQLATNEKLFF

d_gene: TRBD1
v_gene: TRBV7-2
j_gene: TRBJ1-2
CDR3aa: CASSDMDRGYYGYTF

d_gene: NA
v_gene: TRBV6-5
j_gene: TRBJ1-2
CDR3aa: CASSYSSTGSGYTF

d_gene: TRBD1
v_gene: TRBV6-1
j_gene: TRBJ1-6
CDR3aa: CASSEDRGPPPLHF

d_gene: NA
v_gene: TRBV3-1/TRBV3-2
j_gene: TRBJ2-5
CDR3aa: CASSRGHEETQYF

d_gene: TRBD2
v_gene: TRBV10-3
j_gene: TRBJ2-3
CDR3aa: CAISLSSGGTDTQYF

d_gene: NA
v_gene: TRBV5-1
j_gene: TRBJ2-2
CDR3aa: CASSLRGAETGELFF

d_gene: NA
v_gene: TRBV18
j_gene: TRBJ1-1
CDR3aa: CASSRGRDTEAFF

d_gene: TRBD1
v_gene: TRBV6-5
j_gene: TRBJ1-1
CDR3aa: CASSYSTGETEAFF

d_gene: NA
v_gene: TRBV27
j_gene: TRBJ2-5
CDR3aa: CASSLSPSQETQYF

d_gene: NA
v_gene: TRBV9
j_gene: TRBJ2-7
CDR3aa: CASSLRDLLGEQYF

d_gene: NA
v_gene: TRBV2
j_gene: TRBJ1-1
CDR3aa: CASRAETVMNTEAFF

d_gene: TRBD2
v_gene: TRBV5-1
j_gene: TRBJ2-1
CDR3aa: CASSLRLAGLSYNEQFF

d_gene: TRBD2
v_gene: TRBV5-5
j_gene: TRBJ2-7
CDR3aa: CASSLEGTSFHEQYF

d_gene: TRBD2
v_gene: TRBV5-8
j_gene: TRBJ2-3
CDR3aa: CASPGGGSDTQYF

d_gene: NA
v_gene: TRBV18
j_gene: TRBJ1-1
CDR3aa: CASSQLTGRDTEAFF

d_gene: NA
v_gene: TRBV7-9
j_gene: TRBJ2-7
CDR3aa: CASSLAGVGWSYEQYF

d_gene: TRBD1
v_gene: TRBV27
j_gene: TRBJ1-6
CDR3aa: CASSRGGAGNSPLHF

d_gene: TRBD1
v_gene: TRBV6-4
j_gene: TRBJ2-7
CDR3aa: CASSSGQGEICSYEQYF

d_gene: TRBD2
v_gene: TRBV3-1/TRBV3-2
j_gene: TRBJ2-1
CDR3aa: CASSPWLRGNEQFF

d_gene: NA
v_gene: TRBV9
j_gene: TRBJ2-2
CDR3aa: CASSVGGAYTGELFF

d_gene: TRBD1
v_gene: TRBV5-1
j_gene: TRBJ1-2
CDR3aa: CASSPTGGNHGYTF

d_gene: NA
v_gene: TRBV5-1
j_gene: TRBJ1-1
CDR3aa: CASSLGPMNTEAFF

d_gene: NA
v_gene: TRBV6-5
j_gene: TRBJ2-7
CDR3aa: CASSRGLSSYEQYF

d_gene: NA
v_gene: TRBV19
j_gene: TRBJ2-3
CDR3aa: CASSISVGSAGTDTQYF

d_gene: TRBD2
v_gene: TRBV7-2
j_gene: TRBJ2-5
CDR3aa: CASSFQRGSQETQYF

d_gene: TRBD2
v_gene: TRBV19
j_gene: TRBJ2-1
CDR3aa: CASSIGHRGGTYNEQFF

d_gene: TRBD2
v_gene: TRBV11-3
j_gene: TRBJ2-1
CDR3aa: CASSYPPRGRGLRNEQFF

d_gene: NA
v_gene: TRBV6-5
j_gene: TRBJ2-5
CDR3aa: CASRRESRVKRPQYF

d_gene: TRBD1
v_gene: TRBV19
j_gene: TRBJ1-5
CDR3aa: CASSSRTGLSNQPQHF